The 14 T cell receptor beta chains reported below all come from one sample, sequenced in a study of cytomegalovirus exposure and HLA in healthy donors. Amplification used 60 Vbeta primers and 13 Jbeta primers. Assay: immunoSEQ multiplex PCR; the TCRdb copy retains only in-frame clones and omits some. The table shows approximately 170,000 clones, with 77% occurring only once. The sequenced material came from PBMCs. These TCRs come from a female donor in good health and CMV-seronegative.

The chain joins TRBV7-9 to TRBJ1-2, with TRBD1 identical over 8 bases. The length of the CDR3 is 14 residues. Germline V gives CDR1 SEHNR, CDR2 FQNEAQ (reference sequence). Germline trimming cut 7 bases from V and 8 bases from J; bases unmatched to any gene: 12. For the CDR3, the DNA is TGTGCCAGCATCCCGACAGGGGAAGGCCAAGGCTACACCTTC. Protein sequence: CASIPTGEGQGYTF.

As for this clone: Its ends do not fully match the called genes, so a read error is possible. The chain is built from TRBV7-3 and TRBJ1-6, with unresolved D. The CDR3 loop spans 16 amino acids. Germline CDR1 and CDR2: SGHTA and FQGTGA. CDR3 residues: CASSITGPPADSPLHF. The DNA for the CDR3 is TGTGCCAGCAGCATAACGGGCCCTCCCGCAGATTCACCCCTCCACTTT.

V and J are TRBV6-5 and TRBJ1-1, with 9 nucleotides matching TRBD1. The V segment lost 0 bases and the J segment 4 bases; nucleotides outside the gene matches: 3. The CDR3 covers 15 residues. Germline CDR1 MNHEY, CDR2 SVGAGI. CDR3 residues: CASSYSQTGGTEAFF. DNA for the CDR3: TGTGCCAGCAGTTACTCGCAGACAGGGGGCACTGAAGCTTTCTTT.

The rearrangement links TRBV2 to TRBJ1-6; D is unclear. CDR1 and CDR2 (germline): SNHLY, FYNNEI. Trimming took off 4 bases at V and 14 bases at J, with 18 bases between the two ends. There are 14 residues in the CDR3. The CDR3 loop is CASSGLQSASTLHF. The CDR3 region has the DNA TGTGCCAGCAGTGGACTCCAGTCCGCGTCAACCCTCCACTTT.

This chain links TRBV10-2 with TRBJ1-5; D might be TRBD1 (6 bases). V lost 1 base to trimming and J lost 2 bases, with 15 bases between them. The CDR3 has 17 amino acids. CDR1 WSHSY and CDR2 SAAADI come from the germline V gene. The CDR3 nucleotides are TGCGCCAGCAGTGAGTGGGCCAGGGAGGGGGGCAATCAGCCCCAGCATTTT. Amino acids: CASSEWAREGGNQPQHF.

CDR3 loop: CAWSGRGFYGYTF. The CDR3 DNA sequence: TGTGCCTGGAGTGGGAGGGGTTTCTATGGCTACACCTTC. V is TRBV30 and J is TRBJ1-2; D may be TRBD1 (5 bases). CDR1 is GTSNPN, CDR2 SVGIG, per germline (reference sequence). This CDR3 spans 13 amino acids. V dropped 1 base and J dropped 4 bases, with 10 bases sitting between them.

This chain uses TRBV7-9 with TRBJ2-3; D is uncertain. CDR1 and CDR2 from the germline V gene are SEHNR and FQNEAQ (reference sequence). This CDR3 has 9 residues. The CDR3 nucleotides are TGTGCAAATCGGGATACGCAGTATTTT. Residues: CANRDTQYF.

This clone was picked up a small number of times. The sample carries other DNA sequences with the same CDR3. This chain uses TRBV7-2 with TRBJ2-3; TRBD2 matches 10 bases. The CDR3 contains 16 residues. The J segment lost 1 base and the V segment lost 1 base, leaving 2 bases of the junction unmatched. The germline V gene has CDR1 SGHTA and CDR2 FQGNSA. DNA for the CDR3: TGTGCCAGCAGCTTAGTAGCGGGGGGAGGCACAGATACGCAGTATTTT. Protein product: CASSLVAGGGTDTQYF. The variable domain in full, completed from reference TRBV7-2 and TRBJ2-3, reads GAGVSQSPSNKVTEKGKDVELRCDPISGHTALYWYRQSLGQGLEFLIYFQGNSAPDKSGLPSDRFSAERTGGSVSTLTIQRTQQEDSAVYLCASSLVAGGGTDTQYFGPGTRLTVL.

The CDR3 spells CASSRTEFSGANVLTF. CDR3 nucleotide sequence: TGTGCCAGCAGTCGGACAGAATTCTCTGGGGCCAACGTCCTGACTTTC. V and J are TRBV28 and TRBJ2-6; tentatively, D is TRBD1 (6 bases). Germline lookup yields CDR1 MDHEN and CDR2 SYDVKM. V was trimmed by 5 bases and J by 0 bases, leaving 11 bases between them. There are 16 residues in the CDR3.

V and J are TRBV7-2 and TRBJ2-7; 7 bases match TRBD2. The CDR3 loop spans 16 amino acids. Germline-derived CDR1 and CDR2 are SGHTA and FQGNSA. V shed 5 bases, J shed 2 bases, and the junction held 12 bases outside the gene matches. CDR3: CASSPHTSASAYEQYF. CDR3 nucleotides: TGTGCCAGCAGCCCACACACTAGCGCGAGTGCCTACGAGCAGTACTTC. The whole variable domain, remainder taken from reference TRBV7-2 and TRBJ2-7, is GAGVSQSPSNKVTEKGKDVELRCDPISGHTALYWYRQSLGQGLEFLIYFQGNSAPDKSGLPSDRFSAERTGGSVSTLTIQRTQQEDSAVYLCASSPHTSASAYEQYFGPGTRLTVT.

This rearrangement joins TRBV7-6 to TRBJ2-7, with 9 positions matching TRBD1. Germline V gives CDR1 SGHVS, CDR2 FNYEAQ. This CDR3 has 14 amino acids. The trim removed 1 base at V and 5 bases at J, leaving 3 bases unmatched. The CDR3 here is CASSLDGTGNEQYF. The CDR3 DNA reads as TGTGCCAGCAGCTTAGATGGGACAGGGAACGAGCAGTACTTC. Filled out from reference TRBV7-6 and TRBJ2-7, the complete variable domain reads GAGVSQSPRYKVTKRGQDVALRCDPISGHVSLYWYRQALGQGPEFLTYFNYEAQQDKSGLPNDRFSAERPEGSISTLTIQRTEQRDSAMYRCASSLDGTGNEQYFGPGTRLTVT.

The gene calls are TRBV19 and TRBJ1-3; tentatively, D is TRBD1 (6 bases). Germline V gene lookup returns CDR1 LNHDA and CDR2 SQIVND (reference sequence). The CDR3 extends over 19 amino acids. With 2 bases removed from V and 0 bases from J, the gap between germline ends came to 20 bases. CDR3 loop: CASSIRPPDSPPSGNTIYF. Here the CDR3 DNA reads TGTGCCAGTAGTATACGACCCCCGGACAGTCCCCCCTCTGGAAACACCATATATTTT.

The V and J genes are TRBV14 and TRBJ2-3, with D tentatively TRBD2 (6 bases). There are 14 residues in the CDR3. Trimming took 0 bases from V and 4 from J, leaving 8 bases between them. The V gene's germline CDR1 is SGHDN and CDR2 FVKESK. CDR3 coding DNA: TGTGCCAGCAGCCAAGATTGGGGGGCAGATACGCAGTATTTT. It specifies CASSQDWGADTQYF.

The chain employs TRBV5-5 and TRBJ2-1; 9 bases fit TRBD2. Germline CDR1 reads SGHKS; CDR2 reads YYEKEE (reference sequence). The V gene end was trimmed by 0 bases and the J gene end by 6 bases; junction bases not matched to a gene: 10. This CDR3 is built from 17 residues. CDR3 coding DNA: TGTGCCAGCAGCTTGGGGGCTAGCGGGATTGGGGGCAATGAGCAGTTCTTC. This gives the protein CASSLGASGIGGNEQFF.